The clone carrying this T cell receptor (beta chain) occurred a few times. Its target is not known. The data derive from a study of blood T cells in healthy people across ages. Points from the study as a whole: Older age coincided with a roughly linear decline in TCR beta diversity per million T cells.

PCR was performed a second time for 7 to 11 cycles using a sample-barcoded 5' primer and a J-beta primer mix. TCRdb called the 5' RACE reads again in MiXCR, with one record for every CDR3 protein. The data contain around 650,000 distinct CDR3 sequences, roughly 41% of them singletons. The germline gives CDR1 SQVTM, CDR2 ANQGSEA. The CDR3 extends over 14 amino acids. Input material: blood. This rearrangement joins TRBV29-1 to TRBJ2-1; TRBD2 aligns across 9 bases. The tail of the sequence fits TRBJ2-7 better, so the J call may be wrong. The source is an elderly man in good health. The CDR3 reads CSVFPSGAYNEQYF. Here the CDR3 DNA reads TGCAGCGTTTTTCCTAGCGGGGCCTACAATGAGCAGTACTTC.